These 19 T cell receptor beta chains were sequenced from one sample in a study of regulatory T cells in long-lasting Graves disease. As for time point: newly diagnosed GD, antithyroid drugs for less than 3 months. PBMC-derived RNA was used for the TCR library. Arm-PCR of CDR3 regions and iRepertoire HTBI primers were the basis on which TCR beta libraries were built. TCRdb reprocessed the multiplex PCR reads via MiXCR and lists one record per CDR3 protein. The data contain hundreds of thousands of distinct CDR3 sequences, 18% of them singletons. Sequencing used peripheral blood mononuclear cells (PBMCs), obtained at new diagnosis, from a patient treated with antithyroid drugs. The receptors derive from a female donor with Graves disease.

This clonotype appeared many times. In DNA, the CDR3 is TGTGCCAGCAGCTTAGGTCTAGCTAGCGGGAGGGCCCTTGAGCAGTTCTTC. This gives the protein CASSLGLASGRALEQFF. This rearrangement joins TRBV11-2 to TRBJ2-1; 12 positions match TRBD2. V was pared by 1 base and J by 9 bases, with 10 bases of the junction left unmatched. The CDR3 loop spans 17 amino acids. Germline V gives CDR1 SGHAT, CDR2 FQNNGV.

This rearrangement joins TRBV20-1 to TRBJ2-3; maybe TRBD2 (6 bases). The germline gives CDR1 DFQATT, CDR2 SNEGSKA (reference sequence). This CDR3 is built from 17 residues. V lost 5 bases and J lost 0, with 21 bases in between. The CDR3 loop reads CSASPALSGASTDTQYF. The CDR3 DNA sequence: TGCAGTGCTTCTCCCGCGTTGTCGGGAGCTAGCACAGATACGCAGTATTTT.

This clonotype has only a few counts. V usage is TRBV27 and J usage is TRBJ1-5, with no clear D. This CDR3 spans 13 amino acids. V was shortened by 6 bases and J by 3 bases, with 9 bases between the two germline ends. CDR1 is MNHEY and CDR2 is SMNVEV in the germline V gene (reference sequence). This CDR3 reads CASSRRDNQPQHF. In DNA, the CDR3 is TGTGCCAGCAGCCGTCGGGACAATCAGCCCCAGCATTTT.

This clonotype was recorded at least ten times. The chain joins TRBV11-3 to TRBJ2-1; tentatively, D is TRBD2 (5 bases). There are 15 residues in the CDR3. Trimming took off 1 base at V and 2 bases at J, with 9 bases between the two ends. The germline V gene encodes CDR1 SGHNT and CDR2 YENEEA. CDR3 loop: CASSLVANPYNEQFF. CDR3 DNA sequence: TGTGCCAGCAGCTTAGTAGCGAATCCCTACAATGAGCAGTTCTTC.

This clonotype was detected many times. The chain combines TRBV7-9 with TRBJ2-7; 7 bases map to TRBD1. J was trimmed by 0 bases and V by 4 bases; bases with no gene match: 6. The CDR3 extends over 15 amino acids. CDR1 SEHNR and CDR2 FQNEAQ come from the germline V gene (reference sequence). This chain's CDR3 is CASSYTGQFSYEQYF. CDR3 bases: TGTGCCAGCAGCTACACGGGACAGTTCTCCTACGAGCAGTACTTC.

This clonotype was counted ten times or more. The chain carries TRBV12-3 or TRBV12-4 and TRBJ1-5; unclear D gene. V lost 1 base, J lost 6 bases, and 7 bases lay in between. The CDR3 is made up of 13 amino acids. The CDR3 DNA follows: TGTGCCAGCAGTTTAGGCGAGGGTCAGCCCCAGCATTTT. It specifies CASSLGEGQPQHF.

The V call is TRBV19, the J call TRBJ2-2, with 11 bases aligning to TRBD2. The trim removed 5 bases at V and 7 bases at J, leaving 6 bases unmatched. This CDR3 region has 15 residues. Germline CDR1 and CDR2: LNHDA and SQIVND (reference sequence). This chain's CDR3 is CASSPLAGAGGELFF. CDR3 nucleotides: TGTGCCAGTAGTCCACTAGCGGGAGCCGGCGGGGAGCTGTTTTTT. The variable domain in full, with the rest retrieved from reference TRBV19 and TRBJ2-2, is DGGITQSPKYLFRKEGQNVTLSCEQNLNHDAMYWYRQDPGQGLRLIYYSQIVNDFQKGDIAEGYSVSREKKESFPLTVTSAQKNPTAFYLCASSPLAGAGGELFFGEGSRLTVL.

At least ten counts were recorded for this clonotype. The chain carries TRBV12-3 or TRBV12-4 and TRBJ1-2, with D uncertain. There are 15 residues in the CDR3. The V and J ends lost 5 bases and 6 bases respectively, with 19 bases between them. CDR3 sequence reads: CASSRGPGKRDGYTF. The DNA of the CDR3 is TGTGCCAGCAGTCGGGGTCCGGGGAAGCGAGATGGCTACACCTTC.

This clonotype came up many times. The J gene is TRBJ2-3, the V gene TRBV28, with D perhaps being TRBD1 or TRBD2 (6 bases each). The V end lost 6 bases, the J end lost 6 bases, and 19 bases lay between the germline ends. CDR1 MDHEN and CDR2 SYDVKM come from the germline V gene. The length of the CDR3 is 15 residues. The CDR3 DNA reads TGTGCCAGCAGCCATACCGGAGACGGGGGCGATACGCAGTATTTT. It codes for CASSHTGDGGDTQYF.

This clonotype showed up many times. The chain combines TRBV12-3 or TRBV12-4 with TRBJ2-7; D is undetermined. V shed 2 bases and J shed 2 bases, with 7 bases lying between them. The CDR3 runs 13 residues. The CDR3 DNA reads TGTGCCAGCAGTTTACAGGCAGCCTACGAGCAGTACTTC. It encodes CASSLQAAYEQYF.

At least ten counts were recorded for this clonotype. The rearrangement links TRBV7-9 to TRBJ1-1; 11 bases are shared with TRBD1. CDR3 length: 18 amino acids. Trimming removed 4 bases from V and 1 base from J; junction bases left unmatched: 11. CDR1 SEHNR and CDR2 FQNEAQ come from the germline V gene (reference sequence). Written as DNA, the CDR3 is TGTGCCAGCAGCTCGTGGACAGGGGGCTTCCTCGGGAACACTGAAGCTTTCTTT. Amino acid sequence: CASSSWTGGFLGNTEAFF.

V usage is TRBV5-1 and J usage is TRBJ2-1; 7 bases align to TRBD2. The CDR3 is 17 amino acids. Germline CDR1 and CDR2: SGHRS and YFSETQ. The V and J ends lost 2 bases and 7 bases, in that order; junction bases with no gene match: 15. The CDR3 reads CASSFPPREEFGNEQFF. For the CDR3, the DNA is TGCGCCAGCAGCTTCCCACCACGGGAGGAGTTCGGAAATGAGCAGTTCTTC.

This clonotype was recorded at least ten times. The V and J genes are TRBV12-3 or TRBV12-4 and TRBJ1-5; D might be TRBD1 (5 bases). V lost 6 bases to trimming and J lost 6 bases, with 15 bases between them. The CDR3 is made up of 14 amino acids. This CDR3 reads CASSPMSGGQPQHF. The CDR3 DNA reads TGTGCCAGCAGCCCCATGTCCGGGGGTCAGCCCCAGCATTTT.

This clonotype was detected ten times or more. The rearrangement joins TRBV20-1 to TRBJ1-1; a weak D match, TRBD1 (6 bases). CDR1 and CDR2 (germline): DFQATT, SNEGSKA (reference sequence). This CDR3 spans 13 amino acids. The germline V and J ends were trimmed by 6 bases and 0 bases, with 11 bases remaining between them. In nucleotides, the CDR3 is TGCAGTGCCACACAGGGAGTGAACACTGAAGCTTTCTTT. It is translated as CSATQGVNTEAFF.

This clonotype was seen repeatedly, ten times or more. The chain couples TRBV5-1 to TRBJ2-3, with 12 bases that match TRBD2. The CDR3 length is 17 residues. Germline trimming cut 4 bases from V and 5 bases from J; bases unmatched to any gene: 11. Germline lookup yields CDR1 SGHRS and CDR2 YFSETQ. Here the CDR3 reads CASSPASGRAKIDTQYF. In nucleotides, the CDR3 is TGCGCCAGCAGCCCCGCTAGCGGGAGGGCCAAGATAGATACGCAGTATTTT.

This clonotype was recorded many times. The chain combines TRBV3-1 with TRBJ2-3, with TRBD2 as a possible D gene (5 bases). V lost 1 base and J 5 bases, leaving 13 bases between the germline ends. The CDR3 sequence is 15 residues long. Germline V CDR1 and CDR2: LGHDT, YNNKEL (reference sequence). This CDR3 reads CASSQVLSSGDTQYF. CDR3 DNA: TGTGCCAGCAGCCAAGTTCTGTCGAGCGGAGATACGCAGTATTTT.

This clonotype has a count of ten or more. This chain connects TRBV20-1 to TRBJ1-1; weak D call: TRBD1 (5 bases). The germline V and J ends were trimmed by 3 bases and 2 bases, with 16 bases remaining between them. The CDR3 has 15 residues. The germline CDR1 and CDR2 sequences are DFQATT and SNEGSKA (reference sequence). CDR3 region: CSARGGALSNTEAFF. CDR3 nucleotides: TGCAGTGCTAGGGGGGGAGCCCTCTCCAACACTGAAGCTTTCTTT.

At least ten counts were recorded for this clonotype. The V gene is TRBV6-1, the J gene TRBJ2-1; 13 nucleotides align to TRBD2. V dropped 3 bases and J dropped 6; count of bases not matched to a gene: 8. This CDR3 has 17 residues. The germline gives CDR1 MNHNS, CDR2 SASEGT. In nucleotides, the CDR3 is TGTGCCAGCAGTGACCTGCCGGGACTAGCGGGAAGCAATGAGCAGTTCTTC. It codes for CASSDLPGLAGSNEQFF.

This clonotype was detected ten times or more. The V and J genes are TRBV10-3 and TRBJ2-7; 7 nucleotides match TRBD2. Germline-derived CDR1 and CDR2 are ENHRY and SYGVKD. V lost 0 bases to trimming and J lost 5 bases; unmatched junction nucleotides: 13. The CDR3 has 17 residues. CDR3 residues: CAISESIGGSTSHEQYF. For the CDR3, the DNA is TGTGCCATCAGTGAGTCGATAGGCGGGAGTACTTCCCACGAGCAGTACTTC.